One TCR beta chain is described in this entry. The data were obtained in a study of blood T cell repertoires in COVID-19. TCRdb's table, derived via immunoSEQ multiplex PCR, lists solely in-frame clones and lacks some. The sample carries about 220,000 clones, 82% recorded once. Sequenced input: peripheral blood. The origin of this receptor is a woman in her 70s with COVID-19, enrolled during active disease.

The CDR3 DNA reads TGTGCCACCTCGGGAGGACTGGCCGAGACCCAGTACTTC. Encoded protein: CATSGGLAETQYF. The chain combines TRBV12-3 or TRBV12-4 with TRBJ2-5, with 7 bases that match TRBD2. CDR3 length: 13 amino acids. The V gene end was trimmed by 10 bases and the J gene end by 5 bases; junction bases not matched to a gene: 10.